A single sample is the source of the 23 T cell receptor beta chains below, sequenced in a study of cytotoxic CD8 clonotypes in ibrutinib-treated CLL. Assay: immunoSEQ multiplex PCR; the TCRdb copy retains only in-frame clones and omits some. Among about 300,000 clones, 70% to 80% were seen once, and the ten largest hold approximately 5.6%. Sequences were derived from PBMCs, sampled at disease progression, from a patient treated with ibrutinib. The receptors here all came from a human donor with chronic lymphocytic leukemia.

The chain uses TRBV2 and TRBJ2-7; D is ambiguous. Germline V CDR1 and CDR2: SNHLY, FYNNEI. This CDR3 has 15 amino acids. With 6 bases removed from V and 2 bases from J, the gap between germline ends came to 17 bases. For the CDR3, the DNA is TGTGCCAGCAGCCCCCTGGTCCCTTGGGCCTACGAGCAGTACTTC. Amino acid sequence: CASSPLVPWAYEQYF.

J is TRBJ2-2 and V is TRBV6-1; the D is unclear. Germline V gives CDR1 MNHNS, CDR2 SASEGT. This CDR3 comprises 14 residues. V was clipped by 4 bases and J by 1 base, with 7 bases between them. This chain's CDR3 is CASSVPQNTGELFF. For the CDR3, the DNA is TGTGCCAGCAGTGTACCCCAGAACACCGGGGAGCTGTTTTTT.

The chain links TRBV5-1 to TRBJ1-2; D is unclear. Germline-derived CDR1 and CDR2 are SGHRS and YFSETQ. This CDR3 has 12 amino acids. The ends were cut back, 2 bases at V and 8 bases at J, with 10 bases in the middle. The CDR3 nucleotides read TGCGCCAGCAGCTTTGAGCCTTGGGGCTACACCTTC. Protein sequence: CASSFEPWGYTF.

There are a few counts of this clone. V gene TRBV28 combines with J gene TRBJ2-7; D perhaps matches TRBD1 (6 bases). This CDR3 comprises 13 residues. Germline V lookup: CDR1 MDHEN, CDR2 SYDVKM. Trimming cost V 8 bases and J 2 bases, with 13 bases left between them. CDR3 nucleotides: TGTGCCAGCTGGGGCAGGGGCGCCTACGAGCAGTACTTC. It translates to CASWGRGAYEQYF.

The V gene is TRBV6-5, the J gene TRBJ2-7, with D maybe TRBD1 (6 bases). CDR1 and CDR2 from the germline V gene are MNHEY and SVGAGI. The CDR3 is 14 residues long. V was clipped by 7 bases and J by 6 bases, with 19 bases between them. The CDR3 sequence is CASTPGTGLSEQYF. The CDR3 coding sequence is TGTGCCAGCACACCGGGAACAGGGTTGTCCGAGCAGTACTTC.

The rearrangement joins TRBV4-1 to TRBJ2-7; 10 nucleotides line up with TRBD1. V dropped 4 bases and J dropped 5; count of bases not matched to a gene: 8. The CDR3 extends over 15 amino acids. The V gene's germline CDR1 is MGHRA and CDR2 YSYEKL. The CDR3 sequence: CASSPIGQGVNEQYF. Written as DNA, the CDR3 is TGCGCCAGCAGCCCAATTGGACAGGGGGTCAACGAGCAGTACTTC.

The V gene is TRBV27, the J gene TRBJ1-2, with TRBD1 identical over 7 bases. CDR1 is MNHEY, CDR2 SMNVEV, per germline (reference sequence). CDR3 length equals 13 residues. After removal of 6 bases from V and 6 bases from J, the junction contained 7 bases not matched to a gene. As DNA, the CDR3 is TGTGCCAGCAGGGAAACAGGGGCGAATGGCTACACCTTC. It yields the protein CASRETGANGYTF.

The J gene is TRBJ2-7, the V gene TRBV2, with 10 bases aligning to TRBD2. J gave up 7 bases and V 6 bases, and 6 bases lay outside the gene matches. Germline V gene data show CDR1 as SNHLY and CDR2 as FYNNEI. This CDR3 region has 13 residues. CDR3 coding DNA: TGTGCCAGCAGGCGAGCGGGAGGGACGGAGCAGTACTTC. It is translated as CASRRAGGTEQYF. Combining the CDR3 with reference TRBV2 and TRBJ2-7 gives the whole variable domain EPEVTQTPSHQVTQMGQEVILRCVPISNHLYFYWYRQILGQKVEFLVSFYNNEISEKSEIFDDQFSVERPDGSNFTLKIRSTKLEDSAMYFCASRRAGGTEQYFGPGTRLTVT.

V and J are TRBV28 and TRBJ1-5, with 10 bases fitting TRBD1. Losses at the gene ends were 5 bases for V and 7 bases for J; bases not matched to a gene: 8. Germline V CDR1 and CDR2: MDHEN, SYDVKM. There are 15 residues in the CDR3. The DNA of the CDR3 is TGTGCCAGCAGTCTCGACAGGGGGCTCGGACAGCCCCAGCATTTT. Its protein product is CASSLDRGLGQPQHF.

This clone appeared a single time. V is TRBV6-5 and J is TRBJ2-7, with 8 positions matching TRBD2. Germline values: CDR1 MNHEY, CDR2 SVGAGI. With 5 bases clipped from V and 2 bases from J, the junction kept 8 bases outside the gene matches. The CDR3 runs to 15 residues. CDR3 bases: TGTGCCAGCAGTCCCCTCGCGGGAGGCGCCTACGAGCAGTACTTC. This gives the protein CASSPLAGGAYEQYF.

V and J are TRBV5-4 and TRBJ2-1; 9 bases are a match to TRBD1. Trimming took 0 bases from V and 4 from J; bases not matched to a gene: 2. The CDR3 contains 15 residues. Per germline, CDR1 SGHNT and CDR2 YYREEE (reference sequence). In DNA, the CDR3 is TGTGCCAGCAGCTTGGCGACAGGGGGTTACAATGAGCAGTTCTTC. Protein product: CASSLATGGYNEQFF.

Written as DNA, the CDR3 is TGCGCCAGCAGCCAGGAGCGACAGGGCCTTTGGGAGCAGTACTTC. Translated: CASSQERQGLWEQYF. The V gene is TRBV4-1, the J gene TRBJ2-7, with 7 bases aligning to TRBD1. From germline, CDR1 is MGHRA and CDR2 YSYEKL. The CDR3 contains 15 residues. V was clipped by 3 bases and J by 7 bases; unmatched bases: 12.

The chain is built from TRBV5-1 and TRBJ1-3; D is unresolved. Germline values: CDR1 SGHRS, CDR2 YFSETQ. The CDR3 sequence is 12 residues long. V lost 3 bases to trimming and J lost 4 bases, with 5 bases between them. The CDR3 DNA reads as TGCGCCAGCAGCTCCGGGGGAAACACCATATATTTT. It encodes CASSSGGNTIYF.

This sequence joins TRBV9 and TRBJ1-1; 8 nucleotides line up with TRBD1. With V trimmed by 4 bases and J by 4 bases, 9 bases remained unmatched. CDR1 and CDR2 (germline): SGDLS, YYNGEE. The length of the CDR3 is 15 residues. CDR3 sequence: CASSTHTGGVTEAFF. CDR3 nucleotide sequence: TGTGCCAGCAGCACTCATACAGGGGGGGTCACTGAAGCTTTCTTT.

This clone was detected a few times. The V gene is TRBV7-9, the J gene TRBJ1-2; D not resolved. CDR3 length: 14 residues. V was clipped by 1 base and J by 2 bases, with 8 bases between them. Germline V gene sequence: CDR1 SEHNR, CDR2 FQNEAQ (reference sequence). Here the CDR3 reads CASSLVGGNYGYTF. The CDR3 DNA sequence: TGTGCCAGCAGCTTAGTCGGCGGAAACTATGGCTACACCTTC.

The chain employs TRBV27 and TRBJ2-3; 7 nucleotides align to TRBD1. Trimming at V came to 5 bases and at J to 1 base, leaving 9 bases not matched to a gene. This CDR3 is built from 16 residues. Germline assignment: CDR1 MNHEY and CDR2 SMNVEV (reference sequence). CDR3 region: CASSPPTGLRTDTQYF. The CDR3 nucleotides read TGTGCCAGCAGTCCCCCGACAGGGCTTCGCACAGATACGCAGTATTTT.

The V gene is TRBV5-5, the J gene TRBJ1-2; TRBD1 matches at 10 bases. Germline CDR1 and CDR2: SGHKS and YYEKEE (reference sequence). The CDR3 sequence is 13 residues long. V lost 4 bases, J lost 5 bases, and 2 bases stayed unmatched. DNA for the CDR3: TGTGCCAGCAGCGCGGGACAGGGGTATGGCTACACCTTC. Its protein is CASSAGQGYGYTF.

The chain has TRBV29-1 and TRBJ2-5, with unresolved D. Trimming removed 4 bases at V and 3 bases at J, with 9 bases between. CDR3 length: 12 residues. In germline, CDR1 is SQVTM, CDR2 ANQGSEA. The CDR3 bases are TGCAGCGTTGGTGGCTACAAAGAGACCCAGTACTTC. Translating it yields CSVGGYKETQYF.

This chain connects TRBV4-3 to TRBJ2-2; D unresolved. This CDR3 has 14 residues. Trimming took off 1 base at V and 5 bases at J, with 8 bases between the two ends. Germline V gene lookup returns CDR1 LGHNA and CDR2 YSLEER. CDR3 nucleotide sequence: TGCGCCAGCAGCCAAGCGTCATATACCGGGGAGCTGTTTTTT. It yields the protein CASSQASYTGELFF.

The chain employs TRBV9 and TRBJ2-7, with D perhaps matching TRBD1 (6 bases). From germline, CDR1 is SGDLS and CDR2 YYNGEE. This CDR3 has 14 residues. Trimming stripped 2 bases from V and 0 bases from J, with 9 bases between. The CDR3 DNA is TGTGCCAGCAGCGTCGGACAGCTCTCCTACGAGCAGTACTTC. This translates into CASSVGQLSYEQYF.

This clone was seen only a few times. The chain has TRBV19 and TRBJ2-2; D gene uncertain. The germline CDR1 and CDR2 sequences are LNHDA and SQIVND (reference sequence). V dropped 2 bases and J dropped 8 bases, with 6 bases sitting between them. The CDR3 has 12 residues. CDR3 amino acids: CASSINPGELFF. CDR3 DNA: TGTGCCAGTAGTATAAACCCAGGGGAGCTGTTTTTT.

This chain links TRBV28 with TRBJ2-7; 8 bases line up with TRBD2. Looked up from germline, CDR1 is MDHEN and CDR2 is SYDVKM. The trim removed 6 bases at V and 9 bases at J, leaving 22 bases unmatched. The CDR3 is made up of 17 amino acids. The CDR3 spells CASSLGTSGEFYEGQYF. As DNA, the CDR3 is TGTGCCAGCAGCTTGGGGACTAGTGGGGAATTTTACGAGGGGCAGTACTTC.

The chain combines TRBV29-1 with TRBJ2-5; D might be TRBD2 (6 bases). The CDR3 is 12 residues long. CDR1 and CDR2 from the germline V gene are SQVTM and ANQGSEA. Trimming left V 8 bases short and J 4 bases short, with 14 bases between. The CDR3 DNA reads TGCAGCACCAGGGCGGGGCCAGAGACCCAGTACTTC. Amino acids: CSTRAGPETQYF.